A single sample gave rise to the 5 T cell receptor beta chains below, sequenced in a study of T cells in Graves' hyperthyroidism and ophthalmopathy. Amplification targeted TCR beta CDR3 regions from RNA transcripts. When the TCR CDR3 underwent first-round RT-PCR, the HTBI primer set was used. TCRdb reprocessed the multiplex PCR reads via MiXCR and lists one record per CDR3 protein. In the table there are 650,000 to 700,000 distinct CDR3 sequences, roughly 17% of which are singletons. The material sequenced was blood. These receptors were collected from a man aged 45-65 years with Graves' hyperthyroidism.

The chain is built from TRBV6-6 and TRBJ2-1, with a tentative D call TRBD1 (5 bases). This CDR3 is built from 15 residues. The V end was cut by 0 bases, the J end by 4 bases, with 10 bases between. Germline values: CDR1 MNHNY, CDR2 SVGAGI (reference sequence). CDR3 bases: TGTGCCAGCAGTTACTCGAGGCAGGGATACAATGAGCAGTTCTTC. Protein product: CASSYSRQGYNEQFF.

The gene calls are TRBV7-6 and TRBJ2-2; TRBD1 or TRBD2 may be the D gene (5 bases each). V was clipped by 5 bases and J by 2 bases, with 9 bases between them. Germline assignment: CDR1 SGHVS and CDR2 FNYEAQ. This CDR3 is built from 14 residues. In nucleotides, the CDR3 is TGTGCCAGCAGCCTCTGGGACAACACCGGGGAGCTGTTTTTT. Translated, it gives CASSLWDNTGELFF.

This clonotype has ten or more counts. This chain uses TRBV11-2 with TRBJ2-2; 8 bases are shared with TRBD2. The germline V gene has CDR1 SGHAT and CDR2 FQNNGV. V shed 4 bases, J shed 0 bases, and the junction held 4 bases outside the gene matches. The CDR3 totals 16 residues. The DNA for the CDR3 is TGTGCCAGCAGCTCACTAGCGGACGCGAACACCGGGGAGCTGTTTTTT. Amino acids: CASSSLADANTGELFF. Full variable domain (rest looked up from reference TRBV11-2 and TRBJ2-2): EAGVAQSPRYKIIEKRQSVAFWCNPISGHATLYWYQQILGQGPKLLIQFQNNGVVDDSQLPKDRFSAERLKGVDSTLKIQPAKLEDSAVYLCASSSLADANTGELFFGEGSRLTVL.

This clonotype showed up just a few times. This chain connects TRBV24-1 to TRBJ2-1; 11 nucleotides line up with TRBD2. Germline V gene sequence: CDR1 KGHDR, CDR2 SFDVKD. The CDR3 is 17 residues long. Trimming cost V 3 bases and J 9 bases; bases outside gene matches: 12. As DNA, the CDR3 is TGTGCCACCAGTGATAATAGCGGGAGGGCCCTTTTCGGTGAGCAGTTCTTC. Amino acids: CATSDNSGRALFGEQFF.

In this sample, this clonotype turned up once. The conserved phenylalanine or tryptophan normally closing the CDR3 is absent here, so this likely arose from a read error. The V call is TRBV7-2, the J call TRBJ2-5; 14 positions match TRBD2. V dropped 6 bases and J dropped 6; count of bases not matched to a gene: 6. CDR3 length: 15 amino acids. Looked up from germline, CDR1 is SGHTA and CDR2 is FQGNSA. CDR3 DNA: TGTGCCAGCAGTCAAGGACTAGCGGGAGGTCAGACCCAGTACCTC. Translated: CASSQGLAGGQTQYL.